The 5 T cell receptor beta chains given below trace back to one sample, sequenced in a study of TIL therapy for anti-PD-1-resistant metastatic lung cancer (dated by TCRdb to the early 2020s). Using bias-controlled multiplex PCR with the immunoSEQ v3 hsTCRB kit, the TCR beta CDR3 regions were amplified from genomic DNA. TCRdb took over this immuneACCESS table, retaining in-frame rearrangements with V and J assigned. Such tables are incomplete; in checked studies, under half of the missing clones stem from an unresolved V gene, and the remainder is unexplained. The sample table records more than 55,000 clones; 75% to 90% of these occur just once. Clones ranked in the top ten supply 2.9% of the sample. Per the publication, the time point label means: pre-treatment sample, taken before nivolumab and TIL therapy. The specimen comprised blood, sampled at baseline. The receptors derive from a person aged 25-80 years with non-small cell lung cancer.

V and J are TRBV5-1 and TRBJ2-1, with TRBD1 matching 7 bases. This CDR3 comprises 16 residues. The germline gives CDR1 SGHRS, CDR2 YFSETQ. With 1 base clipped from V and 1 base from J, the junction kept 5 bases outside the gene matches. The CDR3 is CASSLKGQISYNEQFF. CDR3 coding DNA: TGCGCCAGCAGCTTGAAGGGACAGATATCCTACAATGAGCAGTTCTTC.

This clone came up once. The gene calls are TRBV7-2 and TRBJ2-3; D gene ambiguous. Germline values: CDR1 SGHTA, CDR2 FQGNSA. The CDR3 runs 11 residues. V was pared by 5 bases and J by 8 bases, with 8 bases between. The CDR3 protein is CASSPEATQYF. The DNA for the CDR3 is TGTGCCAGCAGCCCCGAAGCTACGCAGTATTTT.

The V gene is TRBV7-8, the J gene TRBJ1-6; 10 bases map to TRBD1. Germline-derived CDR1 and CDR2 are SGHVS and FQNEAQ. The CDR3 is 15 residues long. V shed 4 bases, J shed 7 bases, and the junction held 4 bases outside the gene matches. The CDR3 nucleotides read TGTGCCAGCAGCTGGAGGGGACAGGGGAATTCACCCCTCCACTTT. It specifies CASSWRGQGNSPLHF.

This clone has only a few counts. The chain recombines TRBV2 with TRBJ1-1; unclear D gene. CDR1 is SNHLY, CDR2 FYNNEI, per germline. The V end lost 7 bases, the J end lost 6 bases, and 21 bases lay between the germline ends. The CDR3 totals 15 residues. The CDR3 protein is CASTGGLGSGAEAFF. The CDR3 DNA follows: TGTGCCAGCACGGGAGGTCTGGGGTCAGGCGCTGAAGCTTTCTTT.

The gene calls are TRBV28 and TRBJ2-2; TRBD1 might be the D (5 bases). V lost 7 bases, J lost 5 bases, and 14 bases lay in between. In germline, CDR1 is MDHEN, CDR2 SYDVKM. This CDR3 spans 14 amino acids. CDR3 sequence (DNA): TGTGCCAGCACCATCCAGGGCGTGACCGGGGAGCTGTTTTTT. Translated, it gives CASTIQGVTGELFF.